This T cell receptor beta chain was identified during a study of CD8 T cells in ankylosing spondylitis. TCRdb passed the 5' RACE reads through MiXCR, listing each CDR3 protein once. The data hold just over 300,000 distinct CDR3 sequences, with 20% to 25% observed a single time. On this clonotype: Its matching antigen is unknown.

General study results and limits: Earlier authors reported some of these motif variants in reactive arthritis synovial fluid and blood. Several highly homologous variants made up a TCR beta motif, and this motif appeared characteristic of ankylosing spondylitis blood.

This sequence was found in a female donor with ankylosing spondylitis or in good health (not recorded which). Sequencing was performed on blood, either unsorted or a sorted T cell fraction (not recorded which).

The CDR3 nucleotides are TGTGCCAGCAGTCAGATACTGGCGGGAGATGAGCAGTTCTTC. As protein: CASSQILAGDEQFF. The chain carries TRBV6-2 or TRBV6-3 and TRBJ2-1; TRBD2 agrees at 7 bases. V lost 5 bases and J lost 8; bases outside the gene matches: 9. The CDR3 has 14 amino acids. Germline lookup yields CDR1 MNHEY and CDR2 SVGEGT.